This is a list of T cell receptor beta chains from one sample in a study of long-term antiretroviral therapy in people with HIV. The repertoire was sequenced with immunoSEQ multiplex PCR; TCRdb's copy has only in-frame clones and lacks some. The data show over 15,000 clones, around 77% seen once. Sample: unsorted PBMCs, taken less than 2.2 years before starting antiretroviral therapy. Every receptor here comes from a man aged 30 to 45 with HIV. CDR3s include the opening cysteine and the closing phenylalanine or tryptophan. The D gene is left open where the match is weak. Expanded clones get a size class; other rows say once, few or many, or leave the size out.

few	TRBV19	-	TRBJ1-5	CASSIGQYNQPQHF	TGTGCCAGTAGTATAGGACAGTACAATCAGCCCCAGCATTTT
-	TRBV7-9	-	TRBJ1-2	CASSSLTENYGYTF	TGTGCCAGCAGCTCTTTGACAGAAAACTATGGCTACACCTTC
few	TRBV5-1	-	TRBJ2-7	CASSLVPGDSYEQYF	TGCGCCAGCAGCTTGGTCCCAGGGGACTCCTACGAGCAGTACTTC
-	TRBV6-5	-	TRBJ1-2	CASSRGDYGYTF	TGTGCCAGCAGTCGCGGTGACTATGGCTACACCTTC
-	TRBV2	-	TRBJ2-7	CASTGGHVSYEQYF	TGTGCCAGCACGGGGGGCCACGTCTCCTACGAGCAGTACTTC
-	TRBV9	-	TRBJ2-2	CASSVAPGGLTAGELFF	TGTGCCAGCAGCGTAGCCCCCGGGGGGCTAACGGCCGGGGAGCTGTTTTTT
-	TRBV7-8	-	TRBJ1-1	CASSPGPRQAFF	TGTGCCAGCAGCCCAGGACCCCGGCAAGCTTTCTTT
few	TRBV2	TRBD1	TRBJ1-5	CASSASTGGADQPQHF	TGTGCCAGCAGTGCCTCGACAGGGGGCGCCGATCAGCCCCAGCATTTT
-	TRBV5-1	TRBD2	TRBJ2-5	CASSGGRGGQETQYF	TGCGCCAGCAGCGGGGGACGGGGGGGGCAAGAGACCCAGTACTTC
-	TRBV6-6	-	TRBJ2-2	CASSSGLTYTGELFF	TGTGCCAGCAGCTCAGGACTCACGTACACCGGGGAGCTGTTTTTT
-	TRBV5-1	-	TRBJ1-1	CASHYLGVDTEAFF	TGCGCCAGCCACTATTTGGGTGTGGACACTGAAGCTTTCTTT
-	TRBV6-5	-	TRBJ1-2	CASKSIGSLYGYTF	TGTGCCAGCAAATCCATCGGGTCGCTTTATGGCTACACCTTC
-	TRBV7-9	-	TRBJ2-7	CASSYSGNLYEQYF	TGTGCCAGCAGTTACTCAGGAAACCTCTACGAGCAGTACTTC
-	TRBV6-5	-	TRBJ1-4	CASSSGNWPNEKLFF	TGTGCCAGCAGTTCGGGGAACTGGCCAAATGAAAAACTGTTTTTT
-	TRBV6-1	-	TRBJ2-2	CASSESTFAGELFF	TGTGCCAGCAGTGAAAGTACGTTCGCCGGGGAGCTGTTTTTT
-	TRBV13	-	TRBJ1-3	CASSERTLGNTIYF	TGTGCCAGCAGCGAAAGGACACTTGGAAACACCATATATTTT
-	TRBV7-9	-	TRBJ1-1	CASSGYVTEAFF	TGTGCCAGCAGCGGGTACGTGACTGAAGCTTTCTTT
-	TRBV18	-	TRBJ1-4	CASSPPVVDEKLFF	TGTGCCAGCTCACCACCAGTCGTTGATGAAAAACTGTTTTTT
-	TRBV5-4	-	TRBJ1-1	CASSFSGNTEAFF	TGTGCCAGCAGCTTCTCCGGTAACACTGAAGCTTTCTTT
-	TRBV5-1	TRBD1	TRBJ2-7	CASSPGQVGLSYEQYF	TGCGCCAGCAGCCCTGGACAGGTGGGGCTCTCCTACGAGCAGTACTTC
-	TRBV7-8	-	TRBJ2-5	CASSLAPAQTETQYF	TGTGCCAGCAGCTTAGCCCCAGCTCAGACGGAGACCCAGTACTTC
-	TRBV28	TRBD2	TRBJ2-7	CASTRRGGFYEQYF	TGTGCCAGCACCCGGCGGGGGGGATTCTACGAGCAGTACTTC
-	TRBV27	-	TRBJ1-1	CASSSPGTEAFF	TGTGCCAGCAGTTCCCCAGGCACTGAAGCTTTCTTT
-	TRBV6-5	TRBD2	TRBJ2-7	CASSYNGLAGTYEQYF	TGTGCCAGCAGTTACAATGGACTAGCGGGGACCTACGAGCAGTACTTC
once	TRBV7-3	TRBD1	TRBJ1-3	CASSLRAGGGNTIYF	TGTGCCAGCAGCTTAAGGGCAGGGGGAGGAAACACCATATATTTT
once	TRBV7-3	TRBD2	TRBJ2-2	CASSFSGANTGELFF	TGTGCCAGCAGCTTCAGCGGGGCGAACACCGGGGAGCTGTTTTTT
-	TRBV9	TRBD2	TRBJ2-7	CASSPGTSDYEQYF	TGTGCCAGCAGCCCAGGGACTAGCGACTACGAGCAGTACTTC
-	TRBV7-2	-	TRBJ2-7	CASSLAAVPYEQYF	TGTGCCAGCAGCTTAGCCGCGGTTCCCTACGAGCAGTACTTC
-	TRBV9	-	TRBJ1-5	CASSVGVSSNQPQHF	TGTGCCAGCAGCGTGGGGGTTTCAAGCAATCAGCCCCAGCATTTT
few	TRBV27	-	TRBJ2-2	CASSFANTGELFF	TGTGCCAGCAGCTTTGCGAACACCGGGGAGCTGTTTTTT
-	TRBV19	TRBD2	TRBJ2-7	CASSPISGTSYEQYF	TGTGCCAGTAGTCCAATTAGCGGGACCTCCTACGAGCAGTACTTC
-	TRBV10-3	-	TRBJ2-3	CAISDGTRRGTDTQYF	TGTGCCATCAGTGACGGGACCCGCCGCGGTACAGATACGCAGTATTTT
-	TRBV19	-	TRBJ1-1	CASSISVGPVNTEAFF	TGTGCCAGTAGTATAAGTGTTGGGCCGGTGAACACTGAAGCTTTCTTT
-	TRBV9	TRBD2	TRBJ2-6	CASSDYITSGSSGANVLTF	TGTGCCAGCAGCGATTATATCACTAGCGGGAGCTCTGGGGCCAACGTCCTGACTTTC
-	TRBV25-1	-	TRBJ2-5	CASSEFRGQETQYF	TGTGCCAGCAGTGAATTCAGGGGCCAAGAGACCCAGTACTTC
few	TRBV7-6	TRBD2	TRBJ2-7	CASSLGEGPYEQYF	TGTGCCAGCAGCTTAGGGGAGGGTCCCTACGAGCAGTACTTC
-	TRBV5-1	-	TRBJ1-5	CASSLVGASNQPQHF	TGCGCCAGCAGCTTGGTGGGGGCGAGCAATCAGCCCCAGCATTTT
-	TRBV5-1	TRBD2	TRBJ2-1	CASSTYGLAAGNEQFF	TGCGCCAGCAGCACCTACGGGCTAGCGGCCGGTAATGAGCAGTTCTTC
few	TRBV6-5	-	TRBJ1-1	CASSYFPGRTEAFF	TGTGCCAGCAGTTACTTTCCAGGGAGAACTGAAGCTTTCTTT
-	TRBV29-1	-	TRBJ2-1	CSVEAGGNNEQFF	TGCAGCGTTGAAGCGGGGGGCAACAATGAGCAGTTCTTC
-	TRBV5-1	-	TRBJ2-7	CASSLVTGGGYEQYF	TGCGCCAGCAGCTTGGTGACCGGGGGAGGCTACGAGCAGTACTTC
once	TRBV6-4	-	TRBJ2-7	CASSDHNRVSYEQYF	TGTGCCAGCAGTGACCACAACCGGGTATCCTACGAGCAGTACTTC
-	TRBV7-8	-	TRBJ1-2	CASSLVGDGYTF	TGTGCCAGCAGCTTAGTAGGAGATGGCTACACCTTC
-	TRBV7-9	TRBD1	TRBJ2-1	CASSSNRDSSYNEQFF	TGTGCCAGCAGCTCGAACCGGGACAGCTCCTACAATGAGCAGTTCTTC
-	TRBV9	TRBD1	TRBJ1-4	CASSLGTGGEKLFF	TGTGCCAGCAGCCTCGGGACAGGGGGTGAAAAACTGTTTTTT
-	TRBV5-6	TRBD2	TRBJ2-3	CASSLELASGNTDTQYF	TGTGCCAGCAGCTTGGAATTGGCTAGCGGGAACACAGATACGCAGTATTTT
-	TRBV29-1	TRBD1	TRBJ2-1	CSVGDRSRQFF	TGCAGCGTTGGGGACAGGTCTAGGCAGTTCTTC
-	TRBV5-5	-	TRBJ1-5	CASSHGTAVPHSNQPQHF	TGTGCCAGCAGCCACGGGACGGCGGTACCCCATAGCAATCAGCCCCAGCATTTT
-	TRBV21-1	-	TRBJ2-7	CASSKASRGREQYF	TGTGCCAGCAGCAAAGCTTCCAGGGGGCGCGAGCAGTACTTC
-	TRBV10-3	-	TRBJ1-4	CAISGSDGVGEKLFF	TGTGCCATCAGTGGGTCAGACGGGGTCGGTGAAAAACTGTTTTTT
once	TRBV9	TRBD1	TRBJ1-1	CASSASGTGIEGAFF	TGTGCCAGCAGCGCATCCGGGACAGGGATCGAAGGAGCTTTCTTT
-	TRBV18	-	TRBJ1-1	CASSPESWTTEAFF	TGTGCCAGCTCACCGGAATCGTGGACGACTGAAGCTTTCTTT
few	TRBV5-1	-	TRBJ2-7	CASSLDEGEQYF	TGCGCCAGCAGCTTGGACGAGGGCGAGCAGTACTTC
medium-sized	TRBV28	-	TRBJ2-3	CASSPTPGLIGVTDTQYF	TGTGCCAGCAGCCCAACGCCGGGGCTTATAGGTGTCACAGATACGCAGTATTTT
-	TRBV14	TRBD1	TRBJ2-7	CASSQELRTGVSYEQYF	TGTGCCAGCAGCCAAGAGTTGAGGACAGGGGTTTCCTACGAGCAGTACTTC